The clone carrying this T cell receptor (beta chain) was found a few times. Its antigen is unidentified. Trimming removed 2 bases at V and 4 bases at J, with 9 bases between. The CDR3 runs to 14 residues. The PCR had 60 Vbeta and 13 Jbeta primers. Clones were sequenced by immunoSEQ multiplex PCR, and TCRdb holds only the in-frame ones, with some missing. The sample holds some 150,000 clones, around 77% seen once. These data are taken from a study of cytomegalovirus exposure and HLA in healthy donors. Overall study results and limits: Later examination showed HLA-associated TCR beta chains had greater clonal expansion than equally common others. Researchers reported in a later analysis that common viral pathogens appeared linked to several top clusters.

The chain carries TRBV23-1 and TRBJ2-1, with a tentative D call TRBD2 (5 bases). TRBV23-1 is classed as an ORF, of uncertain function. This clonotype was sampled from a man aged 25 to 40 in good health and CMV-seropositive. Sequencing used PBMCs. CDR3 in amino acids: CASSQPWEYNEQFF. The CDR3 region has the DNA TGCGCCAGCAGTCAACCCTGGGAGTACAATGAGCAGTTCTTC.